These 7 T cell receptor beta chains were sequenced from one sample in a study of T cell repertoires in cytomegalovirus infection. MiXCR was run by TCRdb on the reads, yielding one entry per CDR3 protein. The table lists some 800,000 distinct CDR3 sequences, 30% to 35% of them singletons. Which antigens these TCRs recognize remains unknown. The sequencing used cultured CD8+ T cells from PBMCs, collected from culture after CMV antigen stimulation. These receptors all stem from a human donor in good health (CMV status not recorded). Some clones in this sample may be carry-over from other donors' samples.

Ten or more counts support this clonotype. The V gene is TRBV6-1, the J gene TRBJ2-2; D might be TRBD2 (6 bases). V gave up 5 bases and J gave up 8 bases, with 12 bases separating them. This CDR3 comprises 13 residues. CDR1 and CDR2 from the germline V gene are MNHNS and SASEGT. CDR3 nucleotide sequence: TGTGCCAGCAGTACCAGGGAGGAAGGGGAGCTGTTTTTT. Translation gives CASSTREEGELFF.

The rearrangement uses TRBV4-1 and TRBJ1-4; D may be TRBD1 (5 bases). The CDR3 covers 15 residues. V lost 0 bases, J lost 8 bases, and 13 bases lay in between. The V gene's germline CDR1 is MGHRA and CDR2 YSYEKL. The CDR3 nucleotides read TGCGCCAGCAGCCAAGACTGGGTAGAGGGGGAAAAACTGTTTTTT. Protein: CASSQDWVEGEKLFF.

The rearrangement links TRBV20-1 to TRBJ2-1; TRBD2 is a possible D gene (5 bases). The CDR3 extends over 13 amino acids. With 3 bases removed from V and 8 bases from J, the gap between germline ends came to 14 bases. CDR1 and CDR2 (germline): DFQATT, SNEGSKA (reference sequence). CDR3 DNA sequence: TGCAGTGCTAGGGACTTCGGGCGGGATGAGCAGTTCTTC. It is translated as CSARDFGRDEQFF.

This clonotype was observed once. This may stem from a read error, because a much larger clone lies one nucleotide away. The CDR3 spells CAGTNRDAFF. CDR3 nucleotide sequence: TGTGCCGGCACCAACCGGGATGCTTTCTTT. V and J are TRBV7-2 and TRBJ1-1; no reliable D call. CDR3 length equals 10 residues. The V end was cut by 11 bases, the J end by 11 bases, with 15 bases between. The V gene's germline CDR1 is SGHTA and CDR2 FQGNSA.

The chain is built from TRBV5-5 and TRBJ1-5, with D unresolved. Trimming stripped 1 base from V and 7 bases from J, with 9 bases between. The length of the CDR3 is 13 residues. Germline CDR1 SGHKS, CDR2 YYEKEE (reference sequence). The CDR3 DNA reads as TGTGCCAGCAGCTTGCCGGGAGAACAGCCCCAGCATTTT. This codes for CASSLPGEQPQHF.

Concerning this clonotype itself: The junction shows a germline mismatch at one end, possibly a read error. This chain joins TRBV5-1 and TRBJ2-1; TRBD2 agrees at 9 bases. The CDR3 extends over 15 amino acids. Germline values: CDR1 SGHRS, CDR2 YFSETQ. This CDR3 reads CVSSLAAGGPNEQFF. CDR3 sequence (DNA): TGCGTCAGCAGCCTCGCGGCGGGGGGGCCCAATGAGCAGTTCTTC.

This clonotype was observed a handful of times. J is TRBJ2-3 and V is TRBV2, with D perhaps given as TRBD1 or TRBD2 (6 bases each). Germline values: CDR1 SNHLY, CDR2 FYNNEI. V was clipped by 5 bases and J by 0 bases, with 15 bases between them. The CDR3 is 16 amino acids. This chain's CDR3 is CASSRLTGRSTDTQYF. Here the CDR3 DNA reads TGTGCCAGCAGTCGGTTAACAGGGAGGAGCACAGATACGCAGTATTTT.